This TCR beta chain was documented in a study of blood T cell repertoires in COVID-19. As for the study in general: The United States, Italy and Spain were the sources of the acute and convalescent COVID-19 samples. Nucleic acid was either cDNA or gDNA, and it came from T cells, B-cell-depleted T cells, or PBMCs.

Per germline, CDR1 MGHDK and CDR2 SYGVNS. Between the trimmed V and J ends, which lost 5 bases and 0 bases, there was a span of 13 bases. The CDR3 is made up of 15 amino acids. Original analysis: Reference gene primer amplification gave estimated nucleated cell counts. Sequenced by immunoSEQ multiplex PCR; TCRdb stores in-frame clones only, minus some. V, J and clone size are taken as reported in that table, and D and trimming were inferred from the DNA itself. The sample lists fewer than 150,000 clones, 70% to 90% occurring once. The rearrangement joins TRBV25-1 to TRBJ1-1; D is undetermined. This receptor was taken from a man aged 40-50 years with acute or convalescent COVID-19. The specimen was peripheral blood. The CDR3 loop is CASSFRSGMNTEAFF. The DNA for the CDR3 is TGTGCCAGCAGTTTTAGGTCCGGGATGAACACTGAAGCTTTCTTT.